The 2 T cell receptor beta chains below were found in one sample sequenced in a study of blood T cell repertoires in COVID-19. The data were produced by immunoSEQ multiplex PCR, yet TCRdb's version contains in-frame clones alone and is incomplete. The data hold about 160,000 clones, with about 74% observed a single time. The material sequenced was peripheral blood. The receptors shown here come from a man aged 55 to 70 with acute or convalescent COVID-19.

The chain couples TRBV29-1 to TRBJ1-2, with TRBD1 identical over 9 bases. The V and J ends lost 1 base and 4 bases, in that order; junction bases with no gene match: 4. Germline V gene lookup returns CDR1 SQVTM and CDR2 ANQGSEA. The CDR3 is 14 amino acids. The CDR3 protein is CSVEVGTGSYGYTF. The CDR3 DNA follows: TGCAGCGTTGAAGTGGGGACAGGGAGCTATGGCTACACCTTC.

CDR3 nucleotide sequence: TGTGCCAGCAGGCGGACTAGCGGGGCCCCTACTAATACGCAGTATTTT. Translating gives CASRRTSGAPTNTQYF. The chain couples TRBV2 to TRBJ2-3; 12 bases agree with TRBD2. Germline V lookup: CDR1 SNHLY, CDR2 FYNNEI. The trim removed 6 bases at V and 7 bases at J, leaving 11 bases unmatched. The CDR3 runs to 16 residues.